This T cell receptor beta chain is from a study of identical twins. After removal of 4 bases from V and 2 bases from J, the junction contained 12 bases not matched to a gene. Germline V lookup: CDR1 SGHRS, CDR2 YFSETQ. The CDR3 sequence is 16 residues long. TCRdb used MiXCR to reprocess the 5' RACE reads, holding one entry per CDR3 protein. Among under 300,000 distinct CDR3 sequences listed, roughly 13% were seen once. This clonotype was observed a handful of times. This same sample was also taken into another study, of yellow fever vaccine responses in identical twins.

Material for sequencing was memory (CD45RO+) T cells sorted from blood. This TCR was recovered from a woman aged 18 to 35 in good health. The chain couples TRBV5-1 to TRBJ2-7; 7 bases align to TRBD1. This chain's CDR3 is CASSRVGQMNTYEQYF. CDR3 nucleotide sequence: TGCGCCAGCAGCCGGGTGGGACAGATGAATACCTACGAGCAGTACTTC.